This is a list of T cell receptor beta chains from one sample in a study of cytomegalovirus exposure and HLA in healthy donors. Clones were sequenced by immunoSEQ multiplex PCR, and TCRdb holds only the in-frame ones, with some missing. The table has 130,000 or so clones, just under 90% seen once. The sample comprised PBMCs. The source of these receptors is a woman aged 25 to 45 in good health and CMV-seronegative. Both conserved end residues are part of each CDR3. The order of the fields is D gene, J gene, V gene, clone size, CDR3 protein, CDR3 DNA. The D gene is left open where the match is weak. Not all rows give a size; the values are once, few, many and, for expanded clones, a class.

TRBD2 | TRBJ2-1 | TRBV2 | NA | CASSVTSGTYNEQFF | TGTGCCAGCAGTGTGACTAGCGGGACTTACAATGAGCAGTTCTTC
TRBD1 | TRBJ1-2 | TRBV2 | NA | CASSEAGQANYGYTF | TGTGCCAGCAGTGAAGCAGGACAGGCGAACTATGGCTACACCTTC
TRBD1 | TRBJ2-3 | TRBV7-9 | NA | CASSGQGSRSDTQYF | TGTGCCAGCAGTGGACAGGGTTCAAGGTCAGATACGCAGTATTTT
TRBD1 | TRBJ1-2 | TRBV27 | once | CASSRDSFNGYTF | TGTGCCAGCAGTCGGGACAGTTTTAATGGCTACACCTTC
NA | TRBJ1-2 | TRBV29-1 | NA | CSVGPTVIYGYTF | TGCAGCGTTGGGCCGACAGTGATCTATGGCTACACCTTC
NA | TRBJ1-6 | TRBV9 | NA | CASSGQGEHSPLHF | TGTGCCAGCAGCGGCCAGGGTGAGCATTCACCCCTCCACTTT
NA | TRBJ2-7 | TRBV10-3 | NA | CAISLQGYEQYF | TGTGCCATCAGCCTACAGGGATACGAGCAGTACTTC
TRBD2 | TRBJ2-2 | TRBV19 | NA | CASSSGGRSGTGELFF | TGTGCCAGTAGTTCAGGCGGGAGGTCGGGCACCGGGGAGCTGTTTTTT
TRBD1 | TRBJ1-2 | TRBV19 | NA | CASTDQGAQFGYTF | TGTGCCAGTACCGACCAGGGGGCCCAGTTTGGCTACACCTTC
NA | TRBJ2-1 | TRBV5-1 | NA | CASFPGGTYNEQFF | TGCGCCAGCTTCCCCGGGGGAACGTACAATGAGCAGTTCTTC
TRBD1 | TRBJ2-3 | TRBV5-1 | NA | CASSLGTVTSTDTQYF | TGCGCCAGCAGCCTGGGGACAGTAACTAGCACAGATACGCAGTATTTT
TRBD1 | TRBJ1-2 | TRBV5-4 | NA | CATTPGQSVYGYTF | TGTGCCACAACACCGGGACAGAGTGTATATGGCTACACCTTC
TRBD1 | TRBJ2-7 | TRBV5-1 | NA | CASSYTTGTGDYEQYF | TGCGCCAGCAGCTATACTACCGGGACAGGGGACTACGAGCAGTACTTC
NA | TRBJ2-5 | TRBV9 | NA | CASSVAGGEETQYF | TGTGCCAGCAGCGTAGCGGGGGGCGAAGAGACCCAGTACTTC
NA | TRBJ2-5 | TRBV6-5 | once | CASSYGFEGGETQYF | TGTGCCAGCAGTTACGGGTTTGAAGGAGGTGAGACCCAGTACTTC
TRBD2 | TRBJ2-7 | TRBV23-1 | NA | CASSHPRSRASGGYEQYF | TGCGCCAGCAGTCACCCGCGCTCTAGAGCTAGCGGGGGCTACGAGCAGTACTTC
NA | TRBJ2-5 | TRBV5-1 | NA | CASSAFGQNQEAQYF | TGCGCCAGCAGCGCCTTTGGACAGAACCAAGAGGCCCAGTACTTC
TRBD2 | TRBJ2-1 | TRBV9 | NA | CASSAGLAGASEQFF | TGTGCCAGCAGCGCGGGACTAGCGGGAGCTAGTGAGCAGTTCTTC
NA | TRBJ2-4 | TRBV2 | NA | CASSSSFLGGKNIQYF | TGTGCCAGCAGCTCTAGTTTTCTTGGCGGCAAAAACATTCAGTACTTC
NA | TRBJ1-6 | TRBV9 | NA | CASSAGLWDSPLHF | TGTGCCAGCAGCGCGGGGTTATGGGATTCACCCCTCCACTTT
TRBD1 | TRBJ1-1 | TRBV7-9 | once | CASSLTGLNTEAFF | TGTGCCAGCAGCTTGACAGGGCTGAACACTGAAGCTTTCTTT
NA | TRBJ1-1 | TRBV25-1 | NA | CASSVLMNTEAFF | TGTGCCAGCAGTGTACTCATGAACACTGAAGCTTTCTTT
TRBD1 | TRBJ2-7 | TRBV29-1 | NA | CSARQGASYEQYF | TGCAGCGCCAGACAGGGGGCTTCCTACGAGCAGTACTTC
TRBD1 | TRBJ1-1 | TRBV28 | NA | CASSRTGGGEAFF | TGTGCCAGCAGTAGGACAGGGGGGGGTGAAGCTTTCTTT
TRBD1 | TRBJ1-2 | TRBV6-1 | NA | CASSEGPGQLLYGYTF | TGTGCCAGCAGTGAAGGGCCGGGACAGCTACTCTATGGCTACACCTTC
NA | TRBJ2-2 | TRBV7-2 | NA | CASSPREGALFTGELFF | TGTGCCAGCAGCCCCCGGGAGGGGGCATTGTTCACCGGGGAGCTGTTTTTT
NA | TRBJ2-5 | TRBV2 | NA | CASSTATPVWTQYF | TGTGCCAGTTCGACAGCTACTCCGGTGTGGACCCAGTACTTC
NA | TRBJ2-5 | TRBV6-5 | NA | CAASSPETQYF | TGTGCCGCGTCGTCTCCAGAGACCCAGTACTTC